This entry features one T cell receptor (beta chain) sequence. A second roughly 6 to 11 cycle PCR used barcoded and J-beta primers. TCRdb re-called the 5' RACE reads with MiXCR, one entry per CDR3 protein. The sample records over a million distinct CDR3 sequences, 35% to 45% being singletons. This entry comes from a study of blood T cells in healthy people across ages. The wider study: Template switching retrieved approximately one barcoded beta molecule for each two T cells.

At least 7 million PBMCs were isolated per sample. CDR1 and CDR2 from the germline V gene are MGHRA and YSYEKL. The CDR3 is made up of 16 amino acids. The chain couples TRBV4-1 to TRBJ2-1; D not certain. The DNA end lines up better with TRBJ2-7; the J call may be wrong. Source material: blood. The receptor was derived from a woman between 18 and 29 years old in good health. The CDR3 loop reads CASSQPFRANYNEQYF. The CDR3 DNA reads TGCGCCAGCAGCCAGCCTTTTAGGGCAAACTACAATGAGCAGTACTTC.